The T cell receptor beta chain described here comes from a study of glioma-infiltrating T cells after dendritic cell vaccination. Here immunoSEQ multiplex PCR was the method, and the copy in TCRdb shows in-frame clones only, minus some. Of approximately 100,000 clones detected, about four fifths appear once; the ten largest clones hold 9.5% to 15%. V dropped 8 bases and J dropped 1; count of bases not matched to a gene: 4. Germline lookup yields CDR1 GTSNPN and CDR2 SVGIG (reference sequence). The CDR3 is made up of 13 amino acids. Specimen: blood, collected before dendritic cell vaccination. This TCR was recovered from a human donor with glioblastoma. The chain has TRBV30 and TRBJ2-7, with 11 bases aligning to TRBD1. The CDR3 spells CAADRGLSYEQYF. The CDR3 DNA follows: TGTGCCGCGGACAGGGGGCTTTCCTACGAGCAGTACTTC.